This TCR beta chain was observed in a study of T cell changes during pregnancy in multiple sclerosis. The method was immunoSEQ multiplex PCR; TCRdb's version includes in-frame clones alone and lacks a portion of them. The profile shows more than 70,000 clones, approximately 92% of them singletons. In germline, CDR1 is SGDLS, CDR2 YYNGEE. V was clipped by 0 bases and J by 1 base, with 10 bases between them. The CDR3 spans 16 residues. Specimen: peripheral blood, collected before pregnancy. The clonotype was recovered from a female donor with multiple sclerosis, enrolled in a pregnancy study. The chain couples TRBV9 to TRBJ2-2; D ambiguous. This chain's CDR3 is CASSVVASGNTGELFF. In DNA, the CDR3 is TGTGCCAGCAGCGTAGTTGCTTCCGGGAACACCGGGGAGCTGTTTTTT.